This T cell receptor (beta chain) was recorded in a study of T cells in Graves' hyperthyroidism and ophthalmopathy. TCR beta CDR3 sequences were amplified from RNA transcripts. The HTBI primer set served for first-round RT-PCR of the TCR CDR3. Each CDR3 protein gets one entry after TCRdb re-called the multiplex PCR reads with MiXCR. The sample has 480,000 or so distinct CDR3 sequences; around 43% are singletons. To note about this clonotype: A much more abundant neighbour one base away suggests this may be a read error.

This clonotype was sampled from an adult woman with Graves' disease, either hyperthyroidism or ophthalmopathy (not recorded which). The sequenced sample was peripheral blood or thyroid tissue (not recorded which).

The CDR3 bases are TGTGCCATCAGTGCTGGCAGCTACGAGCAGTACTTC. This codes for CAISAGSYEQYF. This chain connects TRBV10-3 to TRBJ2-7, with D unresolved. The CDR3 contains 12 residues. The germline V gene has CDR1 ENHRY and CDR2 SYGVKD. Trimming took 4 bases from V and 3 from J, leaving 7 bases between them.